Listed here is a single T cell receptor (beta chain). The antigen is not known. Trimming removed 6 bases from V and 7 bases from J; junction bases left unmatched: 12. CDR3 length: 15 amino acids. CDR1 is MNHNS, CDR2 SASEGT, per germline. The entry originates in a study of vaccination and CD4 T cells after COVID-19. Oncomine TCR Beta short-read sequencing was applied to DNA from cultured CD4+ T cells. TCRdb reprocessed the PCR reads with MiXCR, giving one entry per CDR3 protein. The sample yields roughly 9,300 distinct CDR3 sequences, 40% to 65% seen once. Treatment: 10-day PBMC culture with coronavirus spike peptide pools or control peptides (ViraFEST assay).

The sample comprised CD4+ T cells from blood, cultured in vitro. The sequence was obtained from a human donor who had recovered from COVID-19. The rearrangement uses TRBV6-1 and TRBJ1-5; 7 bases map to TRBD1. The CDR3 sequence: CASSTGAGGGQPQHF. CDR3 nucleotide sequence: TGTGCCAGCAGCACCGGCGCAGGGGGTGGGCAGCCCCAGCATTTT.